This T cell receptor beta chain derives from a study of PD-1 blockade in classical Hodgkin lymphoma (dated by TCRdb to 2018 to 2020). For the study in its entirety: Nivolumab dosing was 3 mg/kg intravenously every 2 weeks, continuing until either disease progression or unacceptable toxicity. The study used CyTOF and TCR beta sequencing to define a peripheral blood immune signature of response to PD-1 blockade in classical Hodgkin lymphoma.

Concerning this clone itself: No antigen is known for it. No base quality values were provided; no much bigger clone lies one nucleotide off.

The Qiagen DNeasy kit was used to extract genomic DNA both from unsorted PBMCs and from the negatively selected CD4+ and CD8+ fractions. Amplification of TCR beta CDR3 regions was done by immunoSEQ multiplex PCR with primers that anneal to V and J segments. A synthetic immune receptor repertoire was used to minimize amplification bias, and any residual bias was removed computationally once sequencing was done. Concerning the study's data processing: Repertoire diversity was quantified as the Shannon entropy index using custom Python scripts. Unsorted, CD4+ and CD8+ repertoires were analyzed separately, except in combined analyses where CD4+ and CD8+ sequences were merged in silico. Clonal expansion was defined as a frequency increase of at least 2-fold after treatment compared with C1D1, and clones undetected at baseline were assigned a pseudocount of 0.5. Singleton clones were defined as clones with 0 or 1 copy at C1D1, and non-singleton clones were defined as clones with 2 or more copies. Clones expanded in unsorted samples were annotated as CD4+, CD8+ or unknown by matching protein sequences in sorted samples from the same patient. Wilcoxon tests on paired samples were used to test diversity changes from C1D1 to C4D1. TCRdb mirrors the immuneACCESS table, restricted to in-frame sequences. Some clones are absent from its copies; in checked studies, under half trace to an unresolved V gene, and the reason for the others is unknown. Clone size and the V and J calls come from that table; the DNA yielded D and trimming. The sample data list 30,000 to 40,000 clones, and roughly 90% of these were observed just once. In total, the top ten clones hold 0.25% to 0.35% of the sample.

The CDR3 runs 15 amino acids, cysteine and phenylalanine included. The sequence is cut down to CDR3 DNA, 45 bases in frame from base 1. CDR1 and CDR2 are read off the germline V gene as LGHNA and YNFKEQ. V is reduced by 0 bases and J by 2 bases, leaving a spacing of 10 bases between them. What this sample's time point label stands for: cycle 4 day 1 (C4D1), after around six weeks of nivolumab. Relapse after autologous stem cell transplantation had occurred in all trial patients, and cohorts A, B and C were distinguished by prior brentuximab vedotin exposure. Magnetic negative selection with a Miltenyi CD4+ T cell isolation kit was used to purify CD4+ T cells from thawed PBMCs. The trial cohort was composed of about 60 patients with relapsed/refractory classical Hodgkin lymphoma, for whom complete response, partial response or progressive disease was recorded as best overall response. Trial patients were treated with single-agent nivolumab in the multi-cohort phase II CheckMate 205 trial. An independent review committee assessed best overall response by applying the 2007 International Working Group response criteria. Trial PBMCs were collected immediately before nivolumab initiation (C1D1) and during therapy at cycle 2 day 1 and cycle 4 day 1. Peripheral blood was collected in 8 mL Vacutainer Cell Preparation Tubes, from which PBMCs were isolated by centrifugation and then cryopreserved. Purified CD4+ and CD8+ fractions were prepared only for cases where an additional PBMC sample was available. Magnetically labelled cells were depleted on LS columns in a quadroMACS separator, and the flow-through was collected as the purified fraction.

Broader findings and caveats from the paper: Diversity was lower in patients who began nivolumab less than 1 year after ASCT, so these patients were left out of later analyses to avoid confounding by immune reconstitution. A significant rise by C4D1 was seen in CD4+ but not CD8+ TCR diversity (p=0.0027 vs p=0.16), with the rise being most apparent in complete responders (p=0.02). The study covered only a single clinical trial cohort, and the causes of the repertoire differences, possibly disease activity or prior therapy, were still not defined. Baseline TCR diversity was reported to be lower in newly diagnosed patients than in healthy donors and to be lower still in relapsed/refractory patients. Trial patients achieving complete response had baseline diversity similar to newly diagnosed patients, whereas partial responders and progressors had significantly lower diversity.

The chain is made from TRBV4-2 and TRBJ1-1, with the D gene not clear enough to name. This TCR derives from a human donor with classical Hodgkin lymphoma. The specimen was CD4+ T cells from blood, collected before the fourth cycle of nivolumab. The base sequence is TGTGCCAGCAGCCAAGATCCCCCGGGAAACACTGAAGCTTTCTTT. It translates as CASSQDPPGNTEAFF.